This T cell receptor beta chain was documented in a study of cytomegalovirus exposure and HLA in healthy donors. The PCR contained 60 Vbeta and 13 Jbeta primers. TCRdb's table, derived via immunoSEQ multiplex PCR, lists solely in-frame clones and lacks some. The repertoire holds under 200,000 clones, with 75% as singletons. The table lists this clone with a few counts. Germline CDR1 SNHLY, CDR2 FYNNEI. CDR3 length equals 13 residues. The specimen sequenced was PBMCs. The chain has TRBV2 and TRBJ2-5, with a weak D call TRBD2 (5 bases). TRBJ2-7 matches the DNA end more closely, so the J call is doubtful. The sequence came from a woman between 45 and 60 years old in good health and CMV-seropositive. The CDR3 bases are TGTGCCAGCAGTTTAGGGAGTGTCTACGAGCAGTACTTC. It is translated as CASSLGSVYEQYF.